What follows are 13 T cell receptor beta chains derived from one specimen sequenced in a study of CD8 T cell repertoires and HIV-1 epitope variants. Assay: immunoSEQ multiplex PCR; the TCRdb copy retains only in-frame clones and omits some. In the table there are under 5,500 clones, around two thirds of which are singletons. Antigens for these TCRs are unknown. The material sequenced was cultured CD8+ T cells derived from PBMCs. These receptors were collected from a male donor with HIV.

In this sample, this clone is large. The V and J genes are TRBV14 and TRBJ1-1; 7 bases are shared with TRBD1. Per the germline V gene, CDR1 is SGHDN and CDR2 is FVKESK. The CDR3 length is 11 residues. The ends lost 3 bases at V and 11 bases at J; junction bases unmatched: 3. Here the CDR3 reads CASSQSGGAFF. The DNA of the CDR3 is TGTGCCAGCAGCCAGTCAGGGGGGGCTTTCTTT.

In regard to this clone: In the same sample, other DNA sequences code for this CDR3. This chain connects TRBV6-5 to TRBJ2-1; the match to TRBD2 covers 10 bases. Germline CDR1 MNHEY, CDR2 SVGAGI. J was trimmed by 7 bases and V by 0 bases; bases with no gene match: 6. The CDR3 consists of 16 residues. CDR3 loop: CASSYSPSGSRNEQFF. The CDR3 DNA reads as TGTGCCAGCAGTTACTCACCTAGCGGGAGTAGGAATGAGCAGTTCTTC.

The chain has TRBV10-2 and TRBJ2-2, with TRBD1 matching 9 bases. The junction had 2 bases not matched to a gene; V was cut back by 10 bases and J by 5 bases. The CDR3 runs to 12 residues. Germline V gene sequence: CDR1 WSHSY, CDR2 SAAADI. The CDR3 DNA sequence: TGCGCCACCGACAGGGGGACCGGGGAGCTGTTTTTT. Amino acids: CATDRGTGELFF.

Relative to its sample, this clone is medium-sized. CDR3: CSVLKGTGELFF. In DNA, the CDR3 is TGCAGCGTCTTGAAGGGCACCGGGGAGCTGTTTTTT. V is TRBV29-1 and J is TRBJ2-2; D remains unclear. Trimming took 6 bases from V and 4 from J, leaving 9 bases between them. This CDR3 is built from 12 residues. The germline CDR1 and CDR2 sequences are SQVTM and ANQGSEA.

The table lists this clone with a few counts. The V and J genes are TRBV7-6 and TRBJ2-7; D uncertain. The germline gives CDR1 SGHVS, CDR2 FNYEAQ. This CDR3 contains 11 residues. V lost 4 bases and J 6 bases, leaving 7 bases between the germline ends. CDR3 residues: CASSSTSEQYF. CDR3 bases: TGTGCCAGCAGCTCGACATCCGAGCAGTACTTC.

CDR3 amino acids: CASSFVGNEKLFF. The CDR3 nucleotides are TGTGCCAGCAGTTTTGTAGGGAATGAAAAACTGTTTTTT. The V call is TRBV28, the J call TRBJ1-4; D unresolved. CDR3 length: 13 amino acids. The V end lost 3 bases, the J end lost 5 bases, and 7 bases lay between the germline ends. Looked up from germline, CDR1 is MDHEN and CDR2 is SYDVKM.

The chain joins TRBV27 to TRBJ2-4; D gene ambiguous. V was cut by 5 bases and J by 0 bases, with 5 bases left in between. Germline-derived CDR1 and CDR2 are MNHEY and SMNVEV (reference sequence). CDR3 length: 13 amino acids. CDR3 bases: TGTGCCAGCAGTCCTCTAGCCAAAAACATTCAGTACTTC. Protein product: CASSPLAKNIQYF.

The V and J genes are TRBV7-9 and TRBJ2-7, with 8 positions matching TRBD2. This CDR3 spans 16 amino acids. With V trimmed by 5 bases and J by 3 bases, 12 bases remained unmatched. Germline CDR1 is SEHNR and CDR2 is FQNEAQ (reference sequence). The DNA for the CDR3 is TGTGCCAGCAGCGAAGAGGTAGCGGGGACTAACTACGAGCAGTACTTC. This codes for CASSEEVAGTNYEQYF.

The chain uses TRBV5-2 and TRBJ1-2. TRBV5-2 counts as a pseudogene. CDR3 length: 16 amino acids. The CDR3 spells CASSQDPPDLDYGYTF. For the CDR3, the DNA is TGCGCCAGCAGCCAAGATCCCCCAGACTTGGACTATGGCTACACCTTC.

This clone was recorded only once. The chain uses TRBV7-9 and TRBJ1-1; TRBD1 aligns across 7 bases. V shed 5 bases, J shed 4 bases, and the junction held 4 bases outside the gene matches. The length of the CDR3 is 13 residues. Germline loops: CDR1 SEHNR, CDR2 FQNEAQ (reference sequence). This CDR3 reads CASSQQGGTEAFF. As DNA, the CDR3 is TGTGCCAGCAGCCAGCAGGGGGGCACTGAAGCTTTCTTT.

This clone has just one count. The CDR3 loop is CSVVTEFTGELFF. CDR3 coding DNA: TGCAGCGTGGTGACAGAGTTCACCGGGGAGCTGTTTTTT. The V gene is TRBV29-1, the J gene TRBJ2-2; D perhaps matches TRBD1 (5 bases). This CDR3 is 13 amino acids long. CDR1 and CDR2 from the germline V gene are SQVTM and ANQGSEA. V was cut by 6 bases and J by 4 bases, with 12 bases left in between.

The rearrangement uses TRBV14 and TRBJ2-1; D assignment may be TRBD1 or TRBD2 (6 bases each). The germline CDR1 and CDR2 sequences are SGHDN and FVKESK. With 0 bases removed from V and 5 bases from J, the gap between germline ends came to 14 bases. The CDR3 contains 16 residues. The CDR3 spells CASSQDGGRMDNEQFF. CDR3 DNA sequence: TGTGCCAGCAGCCAAGATGGGGGGCGGATGGACAATGAGCAGTTCTTC.

The chain uses TRBV27 and TRBJ2-3, with 7 bases fitting TRBD2. This CDR3 is built from 18 residues. Germline V gives CDR1 MNHEY, CDR2 SMNVEV (reference sequence). The junction had 10 bases not matched to a gene; V was cut back by 0 bases and J by 1 base. The CDR3 here is CASSLSGWGGSGTDTQYF. CDR3 DNA: TGTGCCAGCAGTTTATCGGGTTGGGGGGGTTCGGGCACAGATACGCAGTATTTT.